This T cell receptor beta chain is from a study of T-cell memory formation after mild COVID-19. Study in general: Largely donor-specific TCR clusters were found.

Study conclusions and caveats: Detection of some responders pre-infection suggested pre-existing cross-reactive memory T cells participated.

Points on this clonotype: Antigen specificity is unknown.

V was clipped by 6 bases and J by 5 bases, with 15 bases between them. Germline CDR1 MDHEN, CDR2 SYDVKM. The CDR3 consists of 14 residues. TCR alpha and TCR beta cDNA libraries with sample barcodes and UMIs came from 5'RACE using constant-segment primers. TCRdb reprocessed the 5' RACE reads with MiXCR, giving one entry per CDR3 protein. The data contain a few hundred thousand distinct CDR3 sequences, approximately 19% of them singletons. The receptor was derived from a man younger than 35 who had mild COVID-19 (a few samples of this study predate the infection). Cell type and time point are not known. Sequencing was performed on PBMCs or a T cell subset sorted from them (not recorded which). The V call is TRBV28, the J call TRBJ2-3; D ambiguous. The CDR3 loop is CASSPPGLGDTQYF. CDR3 nucleotides: TGTGCCAGCAGCCCCCCCGGGCTCGGAGATACGCAGTATTTT.